This TCR beta chain emerged from a study of regulatory T cells in long-lasting Graves disease. Library construction for TCR beta used iRepertoire HTBI primers and Arm-PCR of CDR3 regions. TCRdb reprocessed the multiplex PCR reads with MiXCR, giving one entry per CDR3 protein. The sample yields about 460,000 distinct CDR3 sequences, 14% seen once. This clonotype was seen ten or more times. Its antigen is unknown. Points from the study as a whole: TCR diversity was lower in persistent than newly diagnosed Graves' disease.

Documented time point: newly diagnosed GD, antithyroid drugs for less than 3 months. Isolated PBMC RNA provided the starting material for the TCR library. This sample was also put to use in a study of T cells in Graves' hyperthyroidism and ophthalmopathy. This second study notes: The HTBI primer set was used in a first-round RT-PCR of the TCR CDR3.

The sequences come from peripheral blood mononuclear cells (PBMCs), collected at new diagnosis, from a patient treated with antithyroid drugs. The TCR sequence derives from a woman aged 45-65 years with Graves disease.

The CDR3 DNA sequence: TGTGCCAGCAGCCTAGCCGGACAGGGGGCTTTCGGGGCCAACGTCCTGACTTTC. Residues: CASSLAGQGAFGANVLTF. The V call is TRBV28, the J call TRBJ2-6; 11 bases map to TRBD1. The ends lost 6 bases at V and 4 bases at J; junction bases unmatched: 11. The CDR3 loop spans 18 amino acids. The germline gives CDR1 MDHEN, CDR2 SYDVKM.